Below, 10 T cell receptor beta chains from the same sample are listed, as sequenced in a study of patients and donors after allogeneic stem cell transplantation. TCRdb called the RT-PCR reads again in MiXCR, with one record for every CDR3 protein. The data hold about a million distinct CDR3 sequences, with 15% to 20% observed a single time. The sequenced material came from blood, either unsorted or a sorted T cell fraction (not recorded which). These receptors came from a human donor who was either an allogeneic HSCT recipient or a stem cell or donor lymphocyte infusion donor (not recorded which). It is not recorded whose cells these are; they may come from a transplant donor.

This clonotype was seen only once. The chain combines TRBV5-5 with TRBJ1-2; TRBD1 aligns across 8 bases. Germline trimming cut 5 bases from V and 0 bases from J; bases unmatched to any gene: 15. Per germline, CDR1 SGHKS and CDR2 YYEKEE (reference sequence). This CDR3 comprises 18 residues. CDR3 nucleotides: TGTGCCAGCAGTCGGACGACAGGGGATTTAGCAGCTAACTATGGCTACACCTTC. It codes for CASSRTTGDLAANYGYTF.

The chain uses TRBV5-1 and TRBJ1-2; D not resolved. In germline, CDR1 is SGHRS, CDR2 YFSETQ. Trimming pared 0 bases from V and 8 bases from J, leaving 14 bases between. CDR3 length: 14 amino acids. CDR3 sequence: CASSLEGGSLGYTF. The CDR3 DNA is TGCGCCAGCAGCTTGGAAGGAGGAAGTTTAGGCTACACCTTC.

V usage is TRBV20-1 and J usage is TRBJ1-6; D not certain. V dropped 0 bases and J dropped 6 bases, with 6 bases sitting between them. In germline, CDR1 is DFQATT, CDR2 SNEGSKA (reference sequence). This CDR3 spans 13 amino acids. The chain's CDR3 is CSARETPNSPLHF. The CDR3 DNA follows: TGCAGTGCTAGAGAAACTCCTAATTCACCCCTCCACTTT.

J is TRBJ2-5 and V is TRBV29-1; a possible D gene is TRBD2 (6 bases). CDR1 is SQVTM and CDR2 is ANQGSEA in the germline V gene. V was pared by 3 bases and J by 5 bases, with 10 bases between. CDR3 length: 12 residues. CDR3 DNA sequence: TGCAGCGTTGACGGGGGTGAGGAGACCCAGTACTTC. This gives the protein CSVDGGEETQYF. The entire variable domain, with the rest obtained from reference TRBV29-1 and TRBJ2-5, is as follows: SAVISQKPSRDICQRGTSLTIQCQVDSQVTMMFWYRQQPGQSLTLIATANQGSEATYESGFVIDKFPISRPNLTFSTLTVSNMSPEDSSIYLCSVDGGEETQYFGPGTRLLVL.

A few counts support this clonotype. The chain links TRBV5-1 to TRBJ2-4; 8 nucleotides line up with TRBD2. The length of the CDR3 is 18 residues. J lost 0 bases, V lost 0 bases, and 8 bases had no gene match. Germline lookup yields CDR1 SGHRS and CDR2 YFSETQ. The CDR3 loop is CASSLGPTSGLAKNIQYF. CDR3 nucleotides: TGCGCCAGCAGCTTGGGGCCTACTAGCGGATTAGCCAAAAACATTCAGTACTTC. Full variable domain (rest looked up from reference TRBV5-1 and TRBJ2-4): KAGVTQTPRYLIKTRGQQVTLSCSPISGHRSVSWYQQTPGQGLQFLFEYFSETQRNKGNFPGRFSGRQFSNSRSEMNVSTLELGDSALYLCASSLGPTSGLAKNIQYFGAGTRLSVL.

This clonotype turned up a few times. The chain joins TRBV9 to TRBJ2-7, with TRBD1 matching 10 bases. CDR1 SGDLS and CDR2 YYNGEE come from the germline V gene. V was clipped by 3 bases and J by 5 bases; unmatched bases: 5. The CDR3 extends over 14 amino acids. CDR3 loop: CASSAPGTGDEQYF. The CDR3 nucleotides are TGTGCCAGCAGCGCCCCCGGGACAGGGGACGAGCAGTACTTC.

The gene calls are TRBV7-8 and TRBJ2-2; a possible D gene is TRBD2 (6 bases). V was cut by 2 bases and J by 14 bases, with 18 bases left in between. Germline V CDR1 and CDR2: SGHVS, FQNEAQ. The CDR3 runs to 14 residues. DNA of the CDR3: TGTGCCAGCAGCTTAAGAGACGGGGGAGGTAGTCTGTTTTTT. Translating it yields CASSLRDGGGSLFF.

This clonotype was observed a handful of times. The chain employs TRBV20-1 and TRBJ2-5; no reliable D call. There are 13 residues in the CDR3. Germline assignment: CDR1 DFQATT and CDR2 SNEGSKA (reference sequence). The V end was cut by 6 bases, the J end by 2 bases, with 13 bases between. The DNA of the CDR3 is TGCAGTGCGTCATTTGGCGGACAAGAGACCCAGTACTTC. Residues: CSASFGGQETQYF.

This clonotype was seen a few times. CDR3 sequence reads: CASSLWGREGAYNEQFF. CDR3 coding DNA: TGCGCCAGCAGCTTGTGGGGGCGGGAGGGCGCCTACAATGAGCAGTTCTTC. The V and J genes are TRBV5-1 and TRBJ2-1, with 9 bases aligning to TRBD2. The CDR3 length is 17 residues. Losses at the gene ends were 1 base for V and 2 bases for J; bases not matched to a gene: 7. Germline V gives CDR1 SGHRS, CDR2 YFSETQ.

The chain joins TRBV2 to TRBJ2-6; TRBD1 matches at 10 bases. The junction had 12 bases not matched to a gene; V was cut back by 9 bases and J by 1 base. The V gene's germline CDR1 is SNHLY and CDR2 FYNNEI. This CDR3 is built from 18 residues. The CDR3 region is CARLGSGQGTSGANVLTF. For the CDR3, the DNA is TGTGCCAGACTCGGCTCGGGACAGGGGACGTCTGGGGCCAACGTCCTGACTTTC.